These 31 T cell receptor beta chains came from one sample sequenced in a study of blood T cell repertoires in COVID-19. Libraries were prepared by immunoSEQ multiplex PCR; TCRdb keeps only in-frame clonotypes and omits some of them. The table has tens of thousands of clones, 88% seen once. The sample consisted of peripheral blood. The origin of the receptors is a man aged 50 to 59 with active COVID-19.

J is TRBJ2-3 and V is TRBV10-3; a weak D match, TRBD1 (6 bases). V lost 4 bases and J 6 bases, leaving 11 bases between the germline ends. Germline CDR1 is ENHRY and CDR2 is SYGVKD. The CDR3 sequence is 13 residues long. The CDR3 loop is CAISVRGEDTQYF. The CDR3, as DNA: TGTGCCATCAGTGTCAGGGGAGAGGATACGCAGTATTTT.

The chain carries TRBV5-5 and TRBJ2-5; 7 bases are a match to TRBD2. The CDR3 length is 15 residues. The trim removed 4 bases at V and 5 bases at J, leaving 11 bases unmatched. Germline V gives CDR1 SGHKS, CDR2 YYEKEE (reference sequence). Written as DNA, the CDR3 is TGTGCCAGCAGCCCAAACGCGGGGGTCCGGGAGACCCAGTACTTC. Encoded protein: CASSPNAGVRETQYF.

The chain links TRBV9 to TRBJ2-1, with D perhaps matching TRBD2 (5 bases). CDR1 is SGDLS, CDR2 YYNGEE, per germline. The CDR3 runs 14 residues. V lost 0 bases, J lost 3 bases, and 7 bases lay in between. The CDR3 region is CASSVDGDYNEQFF. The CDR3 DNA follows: TGTGCCAGCAGCGTAGACGGGGACTACAATGAGCAGTTCTTC.

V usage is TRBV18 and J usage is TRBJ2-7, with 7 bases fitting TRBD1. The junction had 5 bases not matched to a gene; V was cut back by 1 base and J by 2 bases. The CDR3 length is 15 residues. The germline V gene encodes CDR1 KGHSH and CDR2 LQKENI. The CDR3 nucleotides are TGTGCCAGCTCACCACAAACAGGGGCCCCCTACGAGCAGTACTTC. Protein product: CASSPQTGAPYEQYF.

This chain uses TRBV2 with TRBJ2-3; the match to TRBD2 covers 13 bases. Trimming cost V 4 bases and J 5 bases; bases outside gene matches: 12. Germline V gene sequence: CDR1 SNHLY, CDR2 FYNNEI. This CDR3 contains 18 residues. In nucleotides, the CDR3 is TGTGCCAGCAGTGGTGGCGTGAAACTAGCGGGGGGGATAGATACGCAGTATTTT. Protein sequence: CASSGGVKLAGGIDTQYF.

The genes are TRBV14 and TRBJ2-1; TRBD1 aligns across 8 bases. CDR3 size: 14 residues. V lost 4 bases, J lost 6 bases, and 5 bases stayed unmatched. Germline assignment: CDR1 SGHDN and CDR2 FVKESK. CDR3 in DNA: TGTGCCAGCAGCCGGACAGGGATAGGCAATGAGCAGTTCTTC. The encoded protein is CASSRTGIGNEQFF.

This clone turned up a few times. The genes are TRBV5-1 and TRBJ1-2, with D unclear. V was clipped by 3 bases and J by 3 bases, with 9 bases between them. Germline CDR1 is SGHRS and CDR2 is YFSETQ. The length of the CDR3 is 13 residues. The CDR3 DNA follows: TGCGCCAGCAGCTCGGTGATGGACTATGGCTACACCTTC. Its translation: CASSSVMDYGYTF.

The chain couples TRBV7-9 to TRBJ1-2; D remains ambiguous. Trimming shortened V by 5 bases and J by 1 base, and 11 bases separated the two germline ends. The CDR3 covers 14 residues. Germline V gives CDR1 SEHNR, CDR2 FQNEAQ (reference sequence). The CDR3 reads CASSRTEYNYGYTF. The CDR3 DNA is TGTGCCAGCAGCCGAACTGAATATAACTATGGCTACACCTTC.

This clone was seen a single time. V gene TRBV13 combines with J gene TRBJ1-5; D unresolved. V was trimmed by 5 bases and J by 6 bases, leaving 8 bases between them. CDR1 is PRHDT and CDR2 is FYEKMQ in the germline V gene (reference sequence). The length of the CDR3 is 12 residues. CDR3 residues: CASSRRGQPQHF. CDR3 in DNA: TGTGCCAGCAGCCGTCGAGGTCAGCCCCAGCATTTT.

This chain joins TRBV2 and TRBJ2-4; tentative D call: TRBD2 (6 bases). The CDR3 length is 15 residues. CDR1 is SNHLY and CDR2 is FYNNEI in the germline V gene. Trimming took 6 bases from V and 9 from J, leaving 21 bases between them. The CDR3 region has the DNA TGTGCCAGCAGGGTGGAGGGACCGAGTCTTTCCATTCAGTACTTC. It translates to CASRVEGPSLSIQYF. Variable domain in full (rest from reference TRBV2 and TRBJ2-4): EPEVTQTPSHQVTQMGQEVILRCVPISNHLYFYWYRQILGQKVEFLVSFYNNEISEKSEIFDDQFSVERPDGSNFTLKIRSTKLEDSAMYFCASRVEGPSLSIQYFGAGTRLSVL.

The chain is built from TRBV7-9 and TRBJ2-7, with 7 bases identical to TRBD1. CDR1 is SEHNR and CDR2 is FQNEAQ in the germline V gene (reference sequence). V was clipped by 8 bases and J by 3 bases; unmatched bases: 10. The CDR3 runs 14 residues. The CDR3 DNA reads TGTGCCAGCCAACCCGGGACAGCCTTCTACGAGCAGTACTTC. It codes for CASQPGTAFYEQYF.

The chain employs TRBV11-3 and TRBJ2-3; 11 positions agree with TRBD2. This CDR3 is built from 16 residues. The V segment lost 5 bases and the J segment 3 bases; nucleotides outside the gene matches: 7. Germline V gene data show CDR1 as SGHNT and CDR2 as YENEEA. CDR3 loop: CASSITSGGGTDTQYF. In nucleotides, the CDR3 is TGTGCCAGCAGCATTACTAGCGGGGGTGGTACAGATACGCAGTATTTT.

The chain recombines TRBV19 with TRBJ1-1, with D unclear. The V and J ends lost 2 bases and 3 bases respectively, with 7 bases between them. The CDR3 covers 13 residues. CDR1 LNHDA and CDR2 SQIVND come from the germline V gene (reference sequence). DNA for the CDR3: TGTGCCAGTAGTATATCTGCGGACACTGAAGCTTTCTTT. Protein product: CASSISADTEAFF.

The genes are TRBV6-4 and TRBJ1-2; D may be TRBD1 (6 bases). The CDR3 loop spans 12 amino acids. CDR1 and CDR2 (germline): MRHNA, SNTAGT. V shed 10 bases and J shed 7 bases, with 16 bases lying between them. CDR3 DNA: TGTGCCACTTTTAGCCCAGGGGCTGGCTACACCTTC. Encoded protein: CATFSPGAGYTF.

The CDR3 here is CASSQDEGAPNEQFF. The CDR3 DNA is TGTGCCAGCAGCCAAGATGAAGGGGCGCCAAATGAGCAGTTCTTC. V and J are TRBV4-2 and TRBJ2-1, with a weak D call TRBD1 (5 bases). V was pared by 0 bases and J by 7 bases, with 13 bases between. CDR1 is LGHNA, CDR2 YNFKEQ, per germline. This CDR3 has 15 residues.

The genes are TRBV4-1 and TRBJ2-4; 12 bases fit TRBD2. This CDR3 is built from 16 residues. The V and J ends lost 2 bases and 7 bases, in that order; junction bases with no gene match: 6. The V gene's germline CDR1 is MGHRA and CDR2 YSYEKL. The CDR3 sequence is CASSQPTSGGRNIQYF. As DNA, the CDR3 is TGCGCCAGCAGCCAACCTACTAGCGGGGGGAGGAACATTCAGTACTTC.

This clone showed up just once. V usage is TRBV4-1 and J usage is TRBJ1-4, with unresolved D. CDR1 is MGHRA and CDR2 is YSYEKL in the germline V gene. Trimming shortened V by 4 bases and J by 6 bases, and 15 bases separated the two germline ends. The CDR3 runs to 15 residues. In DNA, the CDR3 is TGCGCCAGCAGCCCTAATCCCCTGCGGGATGAAAAACTGTTTTTT. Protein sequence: CASSPNPLRDEKLFF.

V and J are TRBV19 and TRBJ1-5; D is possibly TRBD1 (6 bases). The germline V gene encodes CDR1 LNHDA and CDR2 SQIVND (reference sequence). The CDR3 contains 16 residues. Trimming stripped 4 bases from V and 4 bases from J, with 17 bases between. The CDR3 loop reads CASSTPGRQGNQPQHF. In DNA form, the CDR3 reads TGTGCCAGTAGTACCCCGGGCCGTCAGGGGAATCAGCCCCAGCATTTT.

The CDR3 is CASSSTGRTEAFF. CDR3 sequence (DNA): TGTGCCAGCAGTTCGACCGGGAGGACTGAAGCTTTCTTT. The chain joins TRBV12-3 or TRBV12-4 to TRBJ1-1; no definite D call. V was shortened by 4 bases and J by 5 bases, with 11 bases between the two germline ends. The CDR3 has 13 amino acids.

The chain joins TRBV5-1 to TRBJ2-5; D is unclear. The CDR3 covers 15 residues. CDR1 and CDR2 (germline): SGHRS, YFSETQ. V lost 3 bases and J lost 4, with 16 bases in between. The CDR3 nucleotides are TGCGCCAGCAGCTCCCTCGACACGGCCAGAGAGACCCAGTACTTC. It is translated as CASSSLDTARETQYF.

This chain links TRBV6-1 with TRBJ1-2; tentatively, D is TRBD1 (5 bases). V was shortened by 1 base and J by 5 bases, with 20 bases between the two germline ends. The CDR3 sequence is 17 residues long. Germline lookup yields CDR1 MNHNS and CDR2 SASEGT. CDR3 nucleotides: TGTGCCAGCAGTGAAGGGGCGGAAAGGGGTATTGGTTATGGCTACACCTTC. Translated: CASSEGAERGIGYGYTF.

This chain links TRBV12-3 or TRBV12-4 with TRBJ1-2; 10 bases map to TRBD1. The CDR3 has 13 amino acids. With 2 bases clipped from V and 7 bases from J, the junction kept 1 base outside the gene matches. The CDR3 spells CASSLRDRGGYTF. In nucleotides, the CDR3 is TGTGCCAGCAGTTTAAGGGACAGGGGTGGCTACACCTTC.

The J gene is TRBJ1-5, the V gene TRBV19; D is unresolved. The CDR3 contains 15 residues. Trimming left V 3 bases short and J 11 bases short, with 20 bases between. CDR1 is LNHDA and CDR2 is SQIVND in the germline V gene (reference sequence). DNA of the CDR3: TGTGCCAGTAGTATTGACGGTGCGGGAGGAGAAGCCCAGCATTTT. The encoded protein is CASSIDGAGGEAQHF.

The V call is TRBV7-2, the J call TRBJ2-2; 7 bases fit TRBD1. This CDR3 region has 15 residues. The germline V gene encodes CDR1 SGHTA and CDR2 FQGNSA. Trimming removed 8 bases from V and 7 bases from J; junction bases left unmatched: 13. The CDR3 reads CASGKDRVLNGELFF. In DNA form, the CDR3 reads TGTGCCAGCGGGAAAGACAGGGTGTTAAACGGGGAGCTGTTTTTT.

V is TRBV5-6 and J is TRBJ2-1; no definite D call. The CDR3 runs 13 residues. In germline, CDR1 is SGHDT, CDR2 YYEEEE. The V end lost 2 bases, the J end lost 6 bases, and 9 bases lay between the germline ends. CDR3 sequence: CASSLFESNEQFF. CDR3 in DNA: TGTGCCAGCAGCTTATTTGAGAGCAATGAGCAGTTCTTC.

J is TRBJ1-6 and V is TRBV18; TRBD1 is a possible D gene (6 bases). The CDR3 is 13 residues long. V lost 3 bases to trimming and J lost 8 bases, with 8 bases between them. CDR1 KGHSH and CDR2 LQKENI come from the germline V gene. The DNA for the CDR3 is TGTGCCAGCTCACCGACAGGCGATTCACCCCTCCACTTT. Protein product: CASSPTGDSPLHF.

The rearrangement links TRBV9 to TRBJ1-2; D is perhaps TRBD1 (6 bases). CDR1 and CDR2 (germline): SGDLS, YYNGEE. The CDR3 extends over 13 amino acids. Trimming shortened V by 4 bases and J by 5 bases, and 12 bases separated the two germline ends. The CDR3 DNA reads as TGTGCCAGCAGCACGGAACAGGGATATGGCTACACCTTC. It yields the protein CASSTEQGYGYTF.

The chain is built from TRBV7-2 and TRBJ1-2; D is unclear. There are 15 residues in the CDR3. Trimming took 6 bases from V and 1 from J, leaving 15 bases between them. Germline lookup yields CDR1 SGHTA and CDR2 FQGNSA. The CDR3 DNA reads TGTGCCAGCAGTCTAGGAGGGTCGGGTAACTATGGCTACACCTTC. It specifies CASSLGGSGNYGYTF.

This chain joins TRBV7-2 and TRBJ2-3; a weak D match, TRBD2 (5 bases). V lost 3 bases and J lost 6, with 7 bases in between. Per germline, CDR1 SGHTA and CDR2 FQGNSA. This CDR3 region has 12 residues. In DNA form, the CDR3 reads TGTGCCAGCAGCTTCGGCGGGGATACGCAGTATTTT. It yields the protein CASSFGGDTQYF. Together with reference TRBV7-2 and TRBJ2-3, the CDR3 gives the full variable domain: GAGVSQSPSNKVTEKGKDVELRCDPISGHTALYWYRQSLGQGLEFLIYFQGNSAPDKSGLPSDRFSAERTGGSVSTLTIQRTQQEDSAVYLCASSFGGDTQYFGPGTRLTVL.

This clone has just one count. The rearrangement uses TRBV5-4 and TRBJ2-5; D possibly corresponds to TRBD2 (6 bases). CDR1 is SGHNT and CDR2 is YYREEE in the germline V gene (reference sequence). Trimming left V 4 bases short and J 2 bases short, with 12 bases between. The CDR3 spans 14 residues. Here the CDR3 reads CASSRPGVQETQYF. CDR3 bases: TGTGCCAGCAGCCGACCGGGGGTACAAGAGACCCAGTACTTC. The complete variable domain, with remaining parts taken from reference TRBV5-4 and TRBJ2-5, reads ETGVTQSPTHLIKTRGQQVTLRCSSQSGHNTVSWYQQALGQGPQFIFQYYREEENGRGNFPPRFSGLQFPNYSSELNVNALELDDSALYLCASSRPGVQETQYFGPGTRLLVL.

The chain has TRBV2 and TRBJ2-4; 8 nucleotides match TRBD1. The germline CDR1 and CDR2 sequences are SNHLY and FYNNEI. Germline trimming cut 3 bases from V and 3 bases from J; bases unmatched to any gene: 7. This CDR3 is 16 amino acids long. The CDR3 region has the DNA TGTGCCAGCAGTGACGTCCAGGGGGCAGTCAAAAACATTCAGTACTTC. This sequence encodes CASSDVQGAVKNIQYF.